Listed below are T cell receptor beta chains from one sample, sequenced in a study of control samples from healthy donors and cancer patients. The table came from immunoSEQ multiplex PCR; TCRdb's copy has only in-frame clones and leaves some out. Here the sample spans tens of thousands of clones, 80% to 90% being singletons. The sequenced material came from PBMCs. The receptors shown here come from a woman aged 45-59 years with head and neck cancer. The CDR3 runs from the conserved cysteine through the conserved F or W. D genes are given only for firm matches. Only some rows state a clone size, as once, few, many or a class for expanded clones.

d_gene | j_gene | v_gene | abundance | CDR3aa | CDR3nt
. | TRBJ1-2 | TRBV19 | once | CASSVGVGYGYTF | TGTGCCAGTAGTGTCGGGGTAGGGTATGGCTACACCTTC
TRBD2 | TRBJ2-1 | TRBV9 | . | CASSVATGGTDNEQFF | TGTGCCAGCAGCGTAGCTACGGGGGGGACCGACAATGAGCAGTTCTTC
. | TRBJ1-3 | TRBV28 | . | CASSPPSGSGNTIYF | TGTGCCAGCAGTCCCCCTTCTGGCTCTGGAAACACCATATATTTT
. | TRBJ1-1 | TRBV30 | . | CAWSVLHEAFF | TGTGCCTGGAGTGTACTACACGAAGCTTTCTTT
. | TRBJ2-3 | TRBV19 | . | CASSIPGPADTQYF | TGTGCCAGTAGTATCCCCGGCCCCGCAGATACGCAGTATTTT
. | TRBJ2-5 | TRBV5-1 | . | CASSGTRQETQYF | TGCGCCAGCAGCGGGACCAGACAAGAGACCCAGTACTTC
. | TRBJ1-4 | TRBV25-1 | . | CASSALGQPNEKLFF | TGTGCCAGCAGTGCATTAGGACAGCCGAATGAAAAACTGTTTTTT
. | TRBJ2-7 | TRBV7-9 | . | CASSSAGESYEQYF | TGTGCCAGCAGCTCGGCCGGGGAGAGCTACGAGCAGTACTTC
TRBD1 | TRBJ2-5 | TRBV28 | . | CASSNLGTDETQYF | TGTGCCAGCAGTAACCTCGGGACAGATGAGACCCAGTACTTC
. | TRBJ2-1 | TRBV19 | . | CASSPLRGNEQFF | TGTGCCAGTAGTCCTTTGCGGGGCAATGAGCAGTTCTTC
TRBD2 | TRBJ2-3 | TRBV2 | . | CASSPRGAGGSFTDTQYF | TGTGCCAGCAGCCCACGGGGAGCGGGGGGCTCCTTCACAGATACGCAGTATTTT
. | TRBJ2-5 | TRBV12-3/TRBV12-4 | . | CASSLGETQYF | TGTGCCAGCAGCTTGGGGGAGACCCAGTACTTC
TRBD1 | TRBJ2-3 | TRBV6-2/TRBV6-3 | . | CASSPGTGGLVGDTQYF | TGTGCCAGCAGTCCCGGGACAGGGGGCCTTGTTGGAGATACGCAGTATTTT
. | TRBJ1-2 | TRBV28 | . | CASSFPKGGSGYGYTF | TGTGCCAGCAGTTTCCCCAAAGGGGGATCAGGCTATGGCTACACCTTC
. | TRBJ1-1 | TRBV20-1 | . | CRLGADTEAFF | TGCAGACTTGGGGCTGACACTGAAGCTTTCTTT
. | TRBJ2-4 | TRBV27 | . | CASSSGQLAKNIQYF | TGTGCCAGCAGTTCCGGACAACTAGCCAAAAACATTCAGTACTTC
. | TRBJ2-7 | TRBV28 | . | CASSLRGAIAYEQYF | TGTGCCAGCAGTTTAAGGGGGGCCATCGCCTACGAGCAGTACTTC
. | TRBJ2-6 | TRBV9 | . | CASSVEVLGANVLTF | TGTGCCAGCAGCGTCGAAGTACTTGGGGCCAACGTCCTGACTTTC
TRBD1 | TRBJ2-3 | TRBV14 | . | CASSQKFGTGGTDTQYF | TGTGCCAGCAGCCAAAAATTCGGGACAGGGGGCACAGATACGCAGTATTTT
TRBD2 | TRBJ2-3 | TRBV3-1/TRBV3-2 | . | CASSLPLAGGSTDTQYF | TGTGCCAGCAGCCTCCCACTAGCGGGGGGGAGCACAGATACGCAGTATTTT
. | TRBJ2-5 | TRBV19 | . | CASSVSETQYF | TGTGCCAGTAGTGTGAGCGAGACCCAGTACTTC
. | TRBJ2-7 | TRBV10-2 | . | CASSETGEVYEQYF | TGCGCCAGCAGTGAAACGGGGGAGGTCTACGAGCAGTACTTC
TRBD1 | TRBJ1-2 | TRBV7-8 | . | CASRRDRVGYGYTF | TGTGCCAGCCGGAGGGACAGGGTGGGCTATGGCTACACCTTC
TRBD2 | TRBJ2-6 | TRBV5-4 | . | CASSLPPSGGLRGANVLTF | TGTGCCAGCAGCTTGCCCCCTAGCGGGGGATTAAGGGGGGCCAACGTCCTGACTTTC
. | TRBJ2-7 | TRBV2 | . | CASSAPGPKGYEQYF | TGTGCCAGCAGTGCCCCTGGACCAAAGGGCTACGAGCAGTACTTC
TRBD2 | TRBJ2-2 | TRBV3-1/TRBV3-2 | . | CASSQLAGGTGELFF | TGTGCCAGCAGCCAACTAGCGGGGGGTACCGGGGAGCTGTTTTTT
TRBD2 | TRBJ2-4 | TRBV29-1 | . | CSVKAGKNIQYF | TGCAGCGTTAAAGCGGGGAAAAACATTCAGTACTTC
. | TRBJ2-5 | TRBV10-3 | . | CAISEKETQYF | TGTGCCATCAGTGAAAAAGAGACCCAGTACTTC
. | TRBJ2-1 | TRBV11-3 | . | CASSLESGSYNEQFF | TGTGCCAGCAGCCTCGAGTCAGGCTCCTACAATGAGCAGTTCTTC
TRBD1 | TRBJ2-5 | TRBV7-2 | once | CASSAGSGTAWETQYF | TGTGCCAGCAGCGCAGGATCCGGGACAGCTTGGGAGACCCAGTACTTC
TRBD1 | TRBJ1-4 | TRBV30 | . | CAWSVRGPTGAEKLFF | TGTGCCTGGAGTGTACGTGGTCCGACAGGGGCCGAAAAACTGTTTTTT
. | TRBJ2-1 | TRBV5-6 | . | CASSLVGREQFF | TGTGCCAGCAGCTTGGTTGGTAGGGAGCAGTTCTTC
TRBD1 | TRBJ2-2 | TRBV6-5 | . | CASKRTGVNTGELFF | TGTGCCAGCAAGAGGACAGGAGTTAACACCGGGGAGCTGTTTTTT
TRBD1 | TRBJ1-1 | TRBV4-1 | . | CASSGTGTMNTEAFF | TGCGCCAGCAGTGGGACAGGAACAATGAACACTGAAGCTTTCTTT
. | TRBJ1-1 | TRBV7-9 | . | CASIATGNTEAFF | TGTGCCAGCATCGCGACGGGGAACACTGAAGCTTTCTTT
. | TRBJ2-3 | TRBV7-2 | . | CASSLGVLRDTQYF | TGTGCCAGCAGCTTAGGAGTCTTGCGGGATACGCAGTATTTT
TRBD1 | TRBJ1-3 | TRBV6-5 | . | CASRQTGTGNTIYF | TGTGCCAGCAGACAGACAGGGACTGGAAACACCATATATTTT
. | TRBJ1-3 | TRBV9 | . | CASSVGEQGPNTIYF | TGTGCCAGCAGCGTAGGGGAACAGGGACCCAACACCATATATTTT
. | TRBJ1-1 | TRBV19 | . | CASSIRGEDTEAFF | TGTGCCAGTAGTATACGAGGGGAGGACACTGAAGCTTTCTTT
. | TRBJ1-5 | TRBV10-3 | few | CAISSQTGQPQHF | TGTGCCATCAGTTCCCAAACAGGTCAGCCCCAGCATTTT